In its sample, the clone carrying this T cell receptor (beta chain) was seen a few times. Germline V gene sequence: CDR1 MNHNS, CDR2 SASEGT. Trimming pared 6 bases from V and 1 base from J, leaving 14 bases between. The CDR3 spans 15 residues. The sample belongs to a study of patients and donors after allogeneic stem cell transplantation. TCRdb re-called the RT-PCR reads with MiXCR, one entry per CDR3 protein. The table has about 960,000 distinct CDR3 sequences, about a sixth seen once. Sequenced material: blood, either unsorted or a sorted T cell fraction (not recorded which). The gene calls are TRBV6-1 and TRBJ2-3, with unresolved D. The TCR sequence derives from a human donor who was either an allogeneic HSCT recipient or a stem cell or donor lymphocyte infusion donor (not recorded which). It is not recorded whose cells these are; they may come from a transplant donor. CDR3 protein: CASREDGDRTDTQYF. The CDR3 DNA sequence: TGTGCCAGCAGAGAGGACGGCGATCGCACAGATACGCAGTATTTT.